This T cell receptor (beta chain) was recorded in a study of cytomegalovirus exposure and HLA in healthy donors. Germline V gives CDR1 LGHNT, CDR2 FRNRAP. CDR3 length equals 14 residues. Trimming removed 5 bases at V and 3 bases at J, with 13 bases between. The study ran its PCR with 60 Vbeta and 13 Jbeta primers. The data were produced by immunoSEQ multiplex PCR, yet TCRdb's version contains in-frame clones alone and is incomplete. The sample comprises about 63,000 clones, 60% to 80% of which are singletons, and roughly 25% rests with the top ten. The specimen was PBMCs. The chain recombines TRBV12-5 with TRBJ1-1; perhaps TRBD1 as D (6 bases). This TCR came from a woman aged 40 to 55 in good health and CMV-seropositive. CDR3 in amino acids: CASGGGGAYTEAFF. CDR3 coding DNA: TGTGCTAGTGGTGGCGGGGGCGCCTACACTGAAGCTTTCTTT.